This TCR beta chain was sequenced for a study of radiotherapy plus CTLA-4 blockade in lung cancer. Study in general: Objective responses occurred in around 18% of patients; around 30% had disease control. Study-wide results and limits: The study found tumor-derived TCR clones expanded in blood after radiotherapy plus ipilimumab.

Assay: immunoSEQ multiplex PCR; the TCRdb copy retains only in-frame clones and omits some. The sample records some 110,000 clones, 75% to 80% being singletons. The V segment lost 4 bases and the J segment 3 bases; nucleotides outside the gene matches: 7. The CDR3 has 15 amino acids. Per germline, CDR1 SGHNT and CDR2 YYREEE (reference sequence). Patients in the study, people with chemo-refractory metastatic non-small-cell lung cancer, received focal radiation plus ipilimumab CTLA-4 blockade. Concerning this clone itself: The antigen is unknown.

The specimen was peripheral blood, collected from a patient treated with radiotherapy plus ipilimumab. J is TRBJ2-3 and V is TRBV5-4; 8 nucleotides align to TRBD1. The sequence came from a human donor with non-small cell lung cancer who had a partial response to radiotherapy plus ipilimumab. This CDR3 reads CASSRPGTGTDTQYF. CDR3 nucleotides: TGTGCCAGCAGCCGCCCCGGGACAGGAACAGATACGCAGTATTTT.